The 19 T cell receptor beta chains listed next were all sequenced from one sample in a study of regulatory T cells in long-lasting Graves disease. Time point here: persistent/refractory GD, antithyroid drugs over 5 years with positive TRAb. PBMC RNA served as the TCR library source. HTBI primers from iRepertoire and Arm-PCR of CDR3 regions yielded the TCR beta libraries. TCRdb re-analysed the multiplex PCR reads in MiXCR, keeping a single row per CDR3 protein. There are 450,000 or so distinct CDR3 sequences in the sample; less than 25% occur only once, and about 8.3% lies in the top ten. This sample comprised peripheral blood mononuclear cells (PBMCs), obtained when the disease was refractory, from a patient treated with antithyroid drugs. These receptor sequences come from a female donor with Graves disease.

This clonotype appeared many times. The J gene is TRBJ1-5, the V gene TRBV2; 7 bases align to TRBD1. This CDR3 comprises 15 residues. Germline-derived CDR1 and CDR2 are SNHLY and FYNNEI. V lost 3 bases and J lost 1; bases outside the gene matches: 3. CDR3 in amino acids: CASSDTGQSNQPQHF. CDR3 bases: TGTGCCAGCAGTGATACGGGACAGAGCAATCAGCCCCAGCATTTT.

The V and J genes are TRBV29-1 and TRBJ2-7; TRBD1 is a possible D gene (5 bases). Looked up from germline, CDR1 is SQVTM and CDR2 is ANQGSEA. The CDR3 has 10 residues. Deletions cut 3 bases from V and 10 bases from J, with 10 bases between. CDR3 loop: CSVEDTYQYF. CDR3 sequence (DNA): TGCAGCGTTGAGGACACCTACCAGTACTTC.

The chain has TRBV4-3 and TRBJ2-2; tentative D call: TRBD2 (6 bases). Germline CDR1 LGHNA, CDR2 YSLEER. The CDR3 covers 15 residues. Trimming took 0 bases from V and 5 from J, leaving 10 bases between them. The CDR3, as DNA: TGCGCCAGCAGCCAAGATCGTGCGGGGACCGGGGAGCTGTTTTTT. Its protein is CASSQDRAGTGELFF.

This clonotype appeared a few times. The CDR3 loop is CASSLDTTNTGELFF. The CDR3 region has the DNA TGCGCCAGCAGCTTGGACACTACTAACACCGGGGAGCTGTTTTTT. This chain connects TRBV5-1 to TRBJ2-2, with D unresolved. Trimming shortened V by 0 bases and J by 2 bases, and 8 bases separated the two germline ends. CDR1 and CDR2 from the germline V gene are SGHRS and YFSETQ. This CDR3 is built from 15 residues.

For this clonotype: This may come from a read error, since a much larger clone is one base off. This sequence joins TRBV19 and TRBJ2-5; 9 bases are a match to TRBD1. CDR3 length: 15 amino acids. Germline CDR1 and CDR2: LNHDA and SQIVND (reference sequence). This chain's CDR3 is CASSHWATGGETQHF. The CDR3 nucleotides read TGTGCCAGTAGTCATTGGGCGACAGGGGGAGAGACCCAGCACTTC.

To note about this clonotype: A read error may be the cause here, since a much bigger clone is one base away. For the CDR3, the DNA is TGTGCCGGCAGCTTAGCGCTGGGGGACGGATTACAAGAGACCCAGTACTTC. It encodes CAGSLALGDGLQETQYF. The chain links TRBV7-9 to TRBJ2-5; TRBD1 or TRBD2 may be the D gene (5 bases each). The germline gives CDR1 SEHNR, CDR2 FQNEAQ (reference sequence). This CDR3 is built from 17 residues.

J is TRBJ1-5 and V is TRBV19; D remains unclear. The CDR3 extends over 13 amino acids. CDR1 is LNHDA, CDR2 SQIVND, per germline (reference sequence). The V and J ends lost 6 bases and 6 bases respectively, with 12 bases between them. CDR3 sequence: CASSLGLAQPQHF. CDR3 DNA: TGTGCCAGTAGCCTCGGGTTGGCTCAGCCCCAGCATTTT.

This clonotype occurred a few times. The rearrangement joins TRBV5-1 to TRBJ1-2, with 11 bases aligning to TRBD1. The V gene end was trimmed by 4 bases and the J gene end by 6 bases; junction bases not matched to a gene: 8. CDR1 is SGHRS and CDR2 is YFSETQ in the germline V gene. The CDR3 is 15 residues long. The CDR3 sequence is CASSGGQGAVDGYTF. DNA of the CDR3: TGCGCCAGCAGCGGAGGACAGGGGGCGGTTGATGGCTACACCTTC.

This sequence joins TRBV6-1 and TRBJ2-1, with 9 bases identical to TRBD1. J was trimmed by 0 bases and V by 10 bases; bases with no gene match: 4. Per the germline V gene, CDR1 is MNHNS and CDR2 is SASEGT. CDR3 length equals 14 residues. CDR3 nucleotides: TGTGCCACCCAGACAGGGGGCTCCTACAATGAGCAGTTCTTC. This sequence encodes CATQTGGSYNEQFF.

This clonotype came up many times. The chain joins TRBV7-2 to TRBJ2-7; TRBD2 is a possible D gene (5 bases). This CDR3 spans 14 amino acids. Germline CDR1 and CDR2: SGHTA and FQGNSA. The ends were cut back, 2 bases at V and 5 bases at J, with 13 bases in the middle. The CDR3 loop is CASSLYRGENEQYF. As DNA, the CDR3 is TGTGCCAGCAGCTTATACCGTGGGGAGAACGAGCAGTACTTC.

The CDR3 here is CASSLISGRNTGELFF. The CDR3 DNA is TGTGCCAGCAGTCTAATCTCAGGTAGAAACACCGGGGAGCTGTTTTTT. The chain joins TRBV14 to TRBJ2-2; no clear D. This CDR3 has 16 amino acids. Germline lookup yields CDR1 SGHDN and CDR2 FVKESK. With 6 bases removed from V and 2 bases from J, the gap between germline ends came to 16 bases.

Concerning this clonotype: A much larger clonotype is one base distant, so this may be a read error. This sequence joins TRBV11-2 and TRBJ2-4; D is perhaps TRBD2 (6 bases). The CDR3 has 17 amino acids. The germline V gene has CDR1 SGHAT and CDR2 FQNNGV. Here the CDR3 DNA reads TGTGCCAGCAGCCTCTTGGCGGGGCCGGACGCCAAAAACACTCAGTACTTC. It codes for CASSLLAGPDAKNTQYF.

This rearrangement joins TRBV10-3 to TRBJ2-1; no firm D call. The CDR3 extends over 14 amino acids. Germline CDR1 reads ENHRY; CDR2 reads SYGVKD. Between the trimmed V and J ends, which lost 8 bases and 0 bases, there was a span of 11 bases. CDR3 loop: CAILGGSSYNEQFF. The CDR3 nucleotides read TGTGCCATCTTGGGCGGAAGCTCCTACAATGAGCAGTTCTTC.

The table lists this clonotype with a few counts. The V call is TRBV19, the J call TRBJ2-2; no clear D. The CDR3 covers 14 residues. Germline CDR1 reads LNHDA; CDR2 reads SQIVND (reference sequence). The V gene lost 1 base and the J gene lost 6 bases, with 9 bases spanning the gap. This chain's CDR3 is CASSIVMAPGELFF. CDR3 coding DNA: TGTGCCAGTAGTATAGTGATGGCCCCCGGGGAGCTGTTTTTT.

This clonotype showed up many times. The chain combines TRBV4-2 with TRBJ1-2; a possible D gene is TRBD1 (5 bases). V was cut by 1 base and J by 3 bases, with 12 bases left in between. CDR3 length: 15 residues. The germline V gene has CDR1 LGHNA and CDR2 YNFKEQ. CDR3 DNA sequence: TGTGCCAGCAGCCAAGGGGGGGGAATGGACTATGGCTACACCTTC. Translation gives CASSQGGGMDYGYTF.

This sequence joins TRBV28 and TRBJ1-6; D is possibly TRBD1 (5 bases). The germline CDR1 and CDR2 sequences are MDHEN and SYDVKM. The germline V and J ends were trimmed by 7 bases and 6 bases, with 16 bases remaining between them. The CDR3 covers 15 residues. DNA for the CDR3: TGTGCCAGCATGAGTAATAGCGGGGGTAATTCACCCCTCCACTTT. Its translation: CASMSNSGGNSPLHF.

This clonotype was counted ten times or more. The J gene is TRBJ2-2, the V gene TRBV29-1; possibly TRBD2 for D (6 bases). This CDR3 is 12 amino acids long. Germline assignment: CDR1 SQVTM and CDR2 ANQGSEA. Trimming cost V 5 bases and J 6 bases, with 10 bases left between them. CDR3 nucleotide sequence: TGCAGCGTTCACGGGGGTCCCGGGGAGCTGTTTTTT. Translated, it gives CSVHGGPGELFF.

This clonotype has ten or more counts. V usage is TRBV27 and J usage is TRBJ2-7; TRBD2 matches at 9 bases. This CDR3 has 14 amino acids. Trimming removed 4 bases from V and 3 bases from J; junction bases left unmatched: 4. The germline CDR1 and CDR2 sequences are MNHEY and SMNVEV (reference sequence). This CDR3 reads CASSYLAGVYEQYF. CDR3 nucleotide sequence: TGTGCCAGCAGTTACTTAGCGGGAGTCTACGAGCAGTACTTC.

This clonotype was seen ten or more times. CDR3 amino acids: CASRVGQASSYEQYF. CDR3 nucleotide sequence: TGTGCCAGCAGGGTGGGACAGGCGAGCTCCTACGAGCAGTACTTC. The chain is built from TRBV28 and TRBJ2-7; 8 bases match TRBD1. Germline trimming cut 6 bases from V and 0 bases from J; bases unmatched to any gene: 7. This CDR3 contains 15 residues. Germline assignment: CDR1 MDHEN and CDR2 SYDVKM.